The rows below give T cell receptor beta chains drawn from one sample of a study of response to subunit inactivated influenza vaccine. TCRdb reanalysed the RT-PCR reads using MiXCR and keeps one entry per CDR3 protein. The sample holds fewer than 750,000 distinct CDR3 sequences; around 15% are singletons and the top ten take around 10%. The sample consisted of PBMCs from blood, taken roughly 12 days after vaccination. The receptors come from a man aged 50 to 59 who received an inactivated influenza vaccine. CDR3s include the opening cysteine and the closing phenylalanine or tryptophan. The order of the fields is J gene, D gene, V gene, clone size, CDR3 DNA, CDR3 protein. A D gene is named only where the DNA matches it firmly. Not all rows give a size; the values are once, few, many and, for expanded clones, a class.

>TRBJ2-3|.|TRBV28|few
TGTGCCAGCAGTTTTCTGGCGGGGACGACAGATACGCAGTATTTT
CASSFLAGTTDTQYF
>TRBJ2-1|.|TRBV20-1|.
TGCAGTGCTAATCCTGAGAGCTCCTACAATGAGCAGTTCTTC
CSANPESSYNEQFF
>TRBJ2-3|.|TRBV20-1|few
TGCAGTGCCCAAGAACCCGCCCGGAGCACAGATACGCAGTATTTT
CSAQEPARSTDTQYF
>TRBJ2-2|.|TRBV7-2|few
TGTGCCAGCAGCTTGGGCCCGAGCGGGAACACCGGGGAGCTGTTTTTT
CASSLGPSGNTGELFF
>TRBJ2-6|TRBD1|TRBV28|.
TGTGCCAGCAGTTTTTTCCTGGGACAGACTTCATCTGGGGCCAACGTCCTGACTTTC
CASSFFLGQTSSGANVLTF
>TRBJ1-1|.|TRBV2|few
TGTGCCAGCAGTGAGAATAGGAACACTGAAGCTTTCTTT
CASSENRNTEAFF
>TRBJ2-5|.|TRBV2|.
TGTGCCAGCAGTGTTTTCCCCCGACAGAAAGAGACCCAGTACTTC
CASSVFPRQKETQYF
>TRBJ2-3|TRBD1|TRBV18|many
TGTGCCAGCTCACCCTGGGACAGCTCTGGGGCAGATACGCAGTATTTT
CASSPWDSSGADTQYF
>TRBJ2-5|.|TRBV7-2|few
TGTGCCAGCAGCTTAGCCCCGTGGAGGGGCCAAGAGACCCAGTACTTC
CASSLAPWRGQETQYF
>TRBJ2-5|TRBD2|TRBV10-3|few
TGTGCCATCAGTGCGACTAGCGGGAGAGGGGAGACCCAGTACTTC
CAISATSGRGETQYF
>TRBJ2-7|.|TRBV5-1|few
TGCGCCAGCAGCTTGGTTCCCAGCGGTACCTACGAGCAGTACTTC
CASSLVPSGTYEQYF
>TRBJ1-1|TRBD1|TRBV30|few
TGTGCCTGGAGTGTTGGGACAGGGAGATTTGGCACTGAAGCTTTCTTT
CAWSVGTGRFGTEAFF
>TRBJ2-3|.|TRBV18|many
TGTGCCAGCTCACCACCACAGGGTTCTCCAGATACGCAGTATTTT
CASSPPQGSPDTQYF
>TRBJ2-2|.|TRBV7-2|few
TGTGCCAGCAGTAGAGGACAGCGCGGGACTAACACCGGGGAGCTGTTTTTT
CASSRGQRGTNTGELFF
>TRBJ2-1|.|TRBV10-3|.
TGTGCCATCAGTGAGAACCGGGACGGACGCTACAATGAGCAGTTCTTC
CAISENRDGRYNEQFF
>TRBJ2-7|TRBD1|TRBV27|.
TGTGCCAGCAGTGCCCGGGACAGGGGAACGGGAGAGCAGTACTTC
CASSARDRGTGEQYF
>TRBJ2-7|TRBD2|TRBV6-5|.
TGTGCCAGCAGTTACTCATCAGGACTAGTCCACGAGCAGTACTTC
CASSYSSGLVHEQYF
>TRBJ2-2|.|TRBV7-2|few
TGTGCCAGCAGCTTAGATACAGCCGGGGAGCTGTTTTTT
CASSLDTAGELFF
>TRBJ1-1|.|TRBV12-3/TRBV12-4|.
TGTGCCAGCACCCCTGGACTCTCGAACACTGAAGCTTTCTTT
CASTPGLSNTEAFF
>TRBJ2-7|.|TRBV25-1|few
TGTGCCAGCAGAGGGTTTAACCCTTTATACGAGCAGTACTTC
CASRGFNPLYEQYF
>TRBJ1-2|.|TRBV21-1|few
TGTGCCAGCAGCAAAGGGGGGCTAGGTAAAGCTAACTATGGCTACACCTTC
CASSKGGLGKANYGYTF
>TRBJ2-3|TRBD1|TRBV6-2/TRBV6-3|few
TGTGCCAGCAGTCCACCAGGGGGAAGAGGCACAGATACGCAGTATTTT
CASSPPGGRGTDTQYF
>TRBJ2-1|TRBD2|TRBV4-2|few
TGTGCCAGCAGCCCCCTTGGCGGGGGGCCCCGTCGTCATAATGAGCAGTTCTTC
CASSPLGGGPRRHNEQFF